The rows below give T cell receptor beta chains drawn from one sample of a study of shared clonotypes between healthy human individuals. Sequenced by immunoSEQ multiplex PCR; TCRdb stores in-frame clones only, minus some. The table has about 710,000 clones, 60% to 75% seen once. Source material: memory CD4+ T cells sorted from blood. The source of these receptors is a woman between 25 and 40 years old in good health. Each CDR3 is given with its conserved first and last residue. A D gene is named only where the DNA matches it firmly. The size entry is marked missing in some rows and otherwise reads once, few, many or a size class.

abundance: -; j_gene: TRBJ2-3; d_gene: TRBD2; v_gene: TRBV7-3; CDR3nt: TGTGCCAGCAGCTTAGCGGGAGGAACAGATACGCAGTATTTT; CDR3aa: CASSLAGGTDTQYF
abundance: -; j_gene: TRBJ2-1; d_gene: -; v_gene: TRBV7-9; CDR3nt: TGTGCCAGCAACCCCTCCCTCGTGTTAGCGGAGTACAATGAGCAGTTCTTC; CDR3aa: CASNPSLVLAEYNEQFF
abundance: many; j_gene: TRBJ1-5; d_gene: TRBD1; v_gene: TRBV2; CDR3nt: TGTGCCAGCGCGGGACAGGGGAGCCGTCAGCCCCAGCATTTT; CDR3aa: CASAGQGSRQPQHF
abundance: -; j_gene: TRBJ1-2; d_gene: -; v_gene: TRBV25-1; CDR3nt: TGTGCCAGCAGTGAATCTTGGGCAGGGAACTATGGCTACACCTTC; CDR3aa: CASSESWAGNYGYTF
abundance: few; j_gene: TRBJ1-4; d_gene: -; v_gene: TRBV7-8; CDR3nt: TGTGCCAGCAGCATAGGGCGCCCAGGGCGGGAAAAACTGTTTTTT; CDR3aa: CASSIGRPGREKLFF
abundance: -; j_gene: TRBJ2-1; d_gene: TRBD2; v_gene: TRBV19; CDR3nt: TGTGCCAGTAACCCCCTTGCGGGAGCCTACAATGAGCAGTTCTTC; CDR3aa: CASNPLAGAYNEQFF
abundance: few; j_gene: TRBJ1-2; d_gene: -; v_gene: TRBV6-6; CDR3nt: TGTGCCAGCAGTGATGAGACAGCCCGTGGCTACACCTTC; CDR3aa: CASSDETARGYTF
abundance: -; j_gene: TRBJ2-7; d_gene: TRBD2; v_gene: TRBV19; CDR3nt: TGTGCCAGTAAGAGAACTAGCGGGGATAGCGGCTACGAGCAGTACTTC; CDR3aa: CASKRTSGDSGYEQYF
abundance: -; j_gene: TRBJ2-3; d_gene: TRBD2; v_gene: TRBV18; CDR3nt: TGTGCCAGCTCACCTTCTCTAGCGGGAGGATCAGATACGCAGTATTTT; CDR3aa: CASSPSLAGGSDTQYF
abundance: -; j_gene: TRBJ1-5; d_gene: TRBD1; v_gene: TRBV4-1; CDR3nt: TGCGCCAGCAGCGACAGCCCCGGGACAGGCTTTAACAATCAGCCCCAGCATTTT; CDR3aa: CASSDSPGTGFNNQPQHF
abundance: -; j_gene: TRBJ2-5; d_gene: -; v_gene: TRBV5-5; CDR3nt: TGTGCCAGCAGCTTGTTCCGGGAAGAGACCCAGTACTTC; CDR3aa: CASSLFREETQYF
abundance: many; j_gene: TRBJ2-7; d_gene: -; v_gene: TRBV25-1; CDR3nt: TGTGCCAGCGGGACTGGAACCTACGAGCAGTACTTC; CDR3aa: CASGTGTYEQYF
abundance: few; j_gene: TRBJ1-5; d_gene: -; v_gene: TRBV5-8; CDR3nt: TGTGCCAGCAGCCTGGACGGAGGCAATCAGCCCCAGCATTTT; CDR3aa: CASSLDGGNQPQHF
abundance: -; j_gene: TRBJ2-3; d_gene: -; v_gene: TRBV5-1; CDR3nt: TGCGCCAGCAGCTTGGGATTTCGGGGTCCCACAGATACGCAGTATTTT; CDR3aa: CASSLGFRGPTDTQYF
abundance: -; j_gene: TRBJ1-5; d_gene: -; v_gene: TRBV27; CDR3nt: TGTGCCAGCAGTTCGGAGGGACCCCAGCATTTT; CDR3aa: CASSSEGPQHF
abundance: once; j_gene: TRBJ2-3; d_gene: -; v_gene: TRBV11-3; CDR3nt: TGTGCCAGCAGCAGCCGGGAGTCTACAGATACGCAGTATTTT; CDR3aa: CASSSRESTDTQYF